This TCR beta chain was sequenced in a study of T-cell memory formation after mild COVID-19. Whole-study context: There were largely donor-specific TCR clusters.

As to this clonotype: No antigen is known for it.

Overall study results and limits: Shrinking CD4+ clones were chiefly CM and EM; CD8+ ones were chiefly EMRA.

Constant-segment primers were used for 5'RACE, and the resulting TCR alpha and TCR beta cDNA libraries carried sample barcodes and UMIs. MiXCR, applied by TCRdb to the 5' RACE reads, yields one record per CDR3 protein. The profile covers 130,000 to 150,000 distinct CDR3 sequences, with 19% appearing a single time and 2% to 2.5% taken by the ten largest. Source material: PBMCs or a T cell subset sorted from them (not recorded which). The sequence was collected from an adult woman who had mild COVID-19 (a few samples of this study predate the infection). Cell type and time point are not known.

The CDR3 region is CSVKGAGGETQYF. CDR3 nucleotides: TGCAGCGTTAAAGGAGCGGGAGGGGAGACCCAGTACTTC. The V and J genes are TRBV29-1 and TRBJ2-5, with 10 bases aligning to TRBD2. The CDR3 length is 13 residues. The V gene end was trimmed by 5 bases and the J gene end by 5 bases; junction bases not matched to a gene: 5. Germline assignment: CDR1 SQVTM and CDR2 ANQGSEA.